This T cell receptor (beta chain) was retrieved from a study of blood T cell repertoires in COVID-19. Study-level information: Whether acute or convalescent, the COVID-19 samples came from the United States, Italy and Spain. T cells, B-cell-depleted T cells, or PBMCs supplied cDNA or gDNA.

With V trimmed by 10 bases and J by 0 bases, 6 bases remained unmatched. The CDR3 length is 14 residues. Germline V gene lookup returns CDR1 ENHRY and CDR2 SYGVKD. As handled by the study authors: Reference gene primer amplification in the assay estimated nucleated cell counts. Method: immunoSEQ multiplex PCR; TCRdb's copy keeps in-frame clones and lacks some. V and J calls and clone size are copied from that table; D and trimming were computed from the DNA. The repertoire has over 200,000 clones, about 90% of them found once; the top ten carry 9.5% to 15%. The sequencing input was peripheral blood. The J gene is TRBJ2-7, the V gene TRBV10-3; 10 bases fit TRBD2. This TCR was recovered from a woman under 30 who had recovered from COVID-19. The CDR3 nucleotides are TGTGCCACCGGGACTAGCGCTAGCTCCTACGAGCAGTACTTC. The encoded protein is CATGTSASSYEQYF.